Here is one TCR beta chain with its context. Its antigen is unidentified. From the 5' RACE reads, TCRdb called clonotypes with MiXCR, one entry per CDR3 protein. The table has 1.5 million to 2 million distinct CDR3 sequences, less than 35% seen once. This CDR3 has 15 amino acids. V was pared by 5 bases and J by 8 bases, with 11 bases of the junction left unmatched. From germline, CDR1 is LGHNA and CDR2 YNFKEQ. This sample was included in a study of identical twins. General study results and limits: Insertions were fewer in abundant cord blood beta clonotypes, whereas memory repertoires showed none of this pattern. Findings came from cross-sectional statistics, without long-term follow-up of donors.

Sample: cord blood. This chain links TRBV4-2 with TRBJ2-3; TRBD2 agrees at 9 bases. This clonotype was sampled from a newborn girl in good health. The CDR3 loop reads CASSSAASGTTTQYF. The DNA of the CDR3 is TGTGCCAGCAGCTCAGCGGCTAGCGGGACTACTACGCAGTATTTT.